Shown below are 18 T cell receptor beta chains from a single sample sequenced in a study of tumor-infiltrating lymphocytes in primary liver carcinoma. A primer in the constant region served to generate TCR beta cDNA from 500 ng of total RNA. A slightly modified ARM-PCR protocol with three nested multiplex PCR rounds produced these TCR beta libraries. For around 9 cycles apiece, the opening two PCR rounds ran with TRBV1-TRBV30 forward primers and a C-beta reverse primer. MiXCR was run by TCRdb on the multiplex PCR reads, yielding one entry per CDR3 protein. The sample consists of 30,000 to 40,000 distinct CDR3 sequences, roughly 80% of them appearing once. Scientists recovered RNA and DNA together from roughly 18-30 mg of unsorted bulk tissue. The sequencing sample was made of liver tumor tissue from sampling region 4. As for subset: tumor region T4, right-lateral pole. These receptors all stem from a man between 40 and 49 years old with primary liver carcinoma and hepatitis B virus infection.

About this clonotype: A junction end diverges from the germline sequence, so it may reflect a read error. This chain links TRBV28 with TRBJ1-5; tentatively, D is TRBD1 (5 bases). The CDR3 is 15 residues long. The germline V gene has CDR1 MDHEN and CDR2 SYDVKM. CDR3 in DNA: TGTGCCAGAAGTTTAAGGGGTTTGGGCGATCAGCCCCAGCATTTT. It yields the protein CARSLRGLGDQPQHF. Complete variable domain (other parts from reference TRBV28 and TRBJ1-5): DVKVTQSSRYLVKRTGEKVFLECVQDMDHENMFWYRQDPGLGLRLIYFSYDVKMKEKGDIPEGYSVSREKKERFSLILESASTNQTSMYLCARSLRGLGDQPQHFGDGTRLSIL.

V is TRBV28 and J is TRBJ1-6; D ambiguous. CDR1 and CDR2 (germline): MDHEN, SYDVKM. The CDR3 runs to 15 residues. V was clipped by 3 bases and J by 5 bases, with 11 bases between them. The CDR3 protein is CASSLAITNNSPLHF. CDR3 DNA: TGTGCCAGCAGTTTGGCTATAACAAATAATTCACCCCTCCACTTT.

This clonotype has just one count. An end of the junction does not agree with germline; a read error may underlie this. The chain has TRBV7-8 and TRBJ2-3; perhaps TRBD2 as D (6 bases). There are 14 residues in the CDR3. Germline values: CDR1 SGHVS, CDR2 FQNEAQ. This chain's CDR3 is CASSISGYTDTHCF. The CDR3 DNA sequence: TGTGCCAGCAGCATTAGCGGATACACAGATACGCATTGTTTT.

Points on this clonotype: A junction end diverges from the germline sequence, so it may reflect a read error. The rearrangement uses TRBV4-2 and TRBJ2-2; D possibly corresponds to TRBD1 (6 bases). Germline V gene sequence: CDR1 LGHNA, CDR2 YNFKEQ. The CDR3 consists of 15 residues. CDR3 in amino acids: CASSQGTRGAGELFF. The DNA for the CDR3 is TGCGCCAGCAGCCAAGGGACAAGGGGCGCCGGGGAGCTCTTTTTT.

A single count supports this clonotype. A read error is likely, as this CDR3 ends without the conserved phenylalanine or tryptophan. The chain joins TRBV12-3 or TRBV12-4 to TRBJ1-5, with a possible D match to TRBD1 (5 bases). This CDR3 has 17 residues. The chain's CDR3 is CANSRLSGSNSIQPQHY. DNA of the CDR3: TGTGCCAATAGCCGCCTTTCAGGGAGCAATAGCATTCAGCCCCAGCATTAT.

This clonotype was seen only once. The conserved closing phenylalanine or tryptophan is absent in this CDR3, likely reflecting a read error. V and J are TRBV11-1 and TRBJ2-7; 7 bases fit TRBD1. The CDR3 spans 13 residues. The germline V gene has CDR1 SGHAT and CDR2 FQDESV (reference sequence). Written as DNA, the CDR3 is TGTGTCAGCAGGGGGATGCGATCCTACGAGCAGTACATC. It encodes CVSRGMRSYEQYI.

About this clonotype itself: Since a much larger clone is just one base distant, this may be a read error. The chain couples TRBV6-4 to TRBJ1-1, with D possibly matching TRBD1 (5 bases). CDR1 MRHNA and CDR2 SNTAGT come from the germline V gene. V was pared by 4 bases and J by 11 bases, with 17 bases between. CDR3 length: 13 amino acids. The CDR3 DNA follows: TGTGCCAGCAGTGGCGGTGTTGGGGGGTCGGCTTTCTTT. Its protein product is CASSGGVGGSAFF.

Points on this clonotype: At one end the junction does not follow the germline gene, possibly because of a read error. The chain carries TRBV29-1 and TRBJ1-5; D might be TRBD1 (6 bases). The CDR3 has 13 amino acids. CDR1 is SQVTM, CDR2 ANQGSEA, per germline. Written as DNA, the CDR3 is TGCAGCCTCGTCGGACAGATCAATCAGCCCGAGCATTTT. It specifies CSLVGQINQPEHF.

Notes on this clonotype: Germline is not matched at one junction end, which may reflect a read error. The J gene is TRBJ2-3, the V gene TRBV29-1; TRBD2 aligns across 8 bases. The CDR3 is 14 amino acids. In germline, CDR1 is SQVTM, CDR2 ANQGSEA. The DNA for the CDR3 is TGTAGCGTTGAGTGTAGCGGGAACGCAGATACGCAATATTTT. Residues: CSVECSGNADTQYF.

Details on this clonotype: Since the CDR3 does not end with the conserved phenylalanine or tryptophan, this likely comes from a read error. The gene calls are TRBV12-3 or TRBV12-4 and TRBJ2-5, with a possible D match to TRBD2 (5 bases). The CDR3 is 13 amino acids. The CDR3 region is CTSSLSGVETQYL. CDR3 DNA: TGTACCAGCAGTTTATCCGGGGTGGAAACCCAGTACCTC.

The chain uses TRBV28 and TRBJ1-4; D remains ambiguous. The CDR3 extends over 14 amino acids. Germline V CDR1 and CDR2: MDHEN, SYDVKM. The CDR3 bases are TGTACGTGCAGTTTGGCAGGCCCGAATGAAAAACTGTTTTTT. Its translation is CTCSLAGPNEKLFF.

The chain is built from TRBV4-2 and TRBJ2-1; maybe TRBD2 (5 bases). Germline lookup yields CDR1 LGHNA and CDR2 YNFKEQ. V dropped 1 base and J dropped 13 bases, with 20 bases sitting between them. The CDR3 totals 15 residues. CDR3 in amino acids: CASSQVSERANYQFF. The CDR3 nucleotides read TGTGCCAGCAGCCAAGTGAGCGAGAGGGCCAATTATCAGTTCTTC.

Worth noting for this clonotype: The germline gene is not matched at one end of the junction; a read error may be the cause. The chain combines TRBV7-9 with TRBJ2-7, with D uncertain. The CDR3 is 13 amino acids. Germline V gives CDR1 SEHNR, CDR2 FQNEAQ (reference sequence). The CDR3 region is CAISLADGYEQYF. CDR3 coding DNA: TGTGCCATCAGCTTAGCTGACGGCTACGAGCAGTACTTC. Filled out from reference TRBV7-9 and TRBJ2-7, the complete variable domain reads DTGVSQNPRHKITKRGQNVTFRCDPISEHNRLYWYRQTLGQGPEFLTYFQNEAQLEKSRLLSDRFSAERPKGSFSTLEIQRTEQGDSAMYLCAISLADGYEQYFGPGTRLTVT.

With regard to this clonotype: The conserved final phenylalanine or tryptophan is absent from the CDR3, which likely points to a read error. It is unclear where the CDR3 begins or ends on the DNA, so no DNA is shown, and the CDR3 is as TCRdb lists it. The CDR3 region is CASSSERTGDTQDV. This rearrangement joins TRBV12-3 or TRBV12-4 to TRBJ2-5; TRBD1 reflects the table's D call only, with no check against the DNA. Inclusive of both ends, the CDR3 amounts to 14 amino acids.

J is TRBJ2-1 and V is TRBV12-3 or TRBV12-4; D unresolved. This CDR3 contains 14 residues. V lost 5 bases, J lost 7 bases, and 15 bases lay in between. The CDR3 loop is CASSPHERRNEQFF. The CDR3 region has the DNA TGTGCCAGCAGTCCCCATGAGCGCCGGAATGAGCAGTTCTTC.

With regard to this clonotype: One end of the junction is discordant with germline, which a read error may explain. The CDR3 DNA reads as TGTACAAGCAGCGAGGCCCTACAGAGACTAGCGGTCACATATACGCAGTATTTT. The encoded protein is CTSSEALQRLAVTYTQYF. The rearrangement joins TRBV11-2 to TRBJ2-3, with 9 nucleotides matching TRBD2. Per the germline V gene, CDR1 is SGHAT and CDR2 is FQNNGV. The CDR3 runs 18 residues.

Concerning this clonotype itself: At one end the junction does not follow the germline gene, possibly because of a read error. As DNA, the CDR3 is TGCAGCGTTGGGAGTAACGCGGCGAACACCGGGAAGCTGTTTTTT. Protein sequence: CSVGSNAANTGKLFF. This chain joins TRBV29-1 and TRBJ2-2; perhaps TRBD2 as D (5 bases). Germline CDR1 is SQVTM and CDR2 is ANQGSEA. CDR3 length: 15 residues.

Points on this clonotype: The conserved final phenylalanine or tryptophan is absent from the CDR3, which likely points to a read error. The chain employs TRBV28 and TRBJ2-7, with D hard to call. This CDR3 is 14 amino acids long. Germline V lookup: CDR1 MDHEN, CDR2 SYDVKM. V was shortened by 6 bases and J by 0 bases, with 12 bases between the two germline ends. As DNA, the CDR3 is TGTGCCAGCAGCTTCCAGGTAAACTCCTACGAGCAGTACCTC. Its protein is CASSFQVNSYEQYL.